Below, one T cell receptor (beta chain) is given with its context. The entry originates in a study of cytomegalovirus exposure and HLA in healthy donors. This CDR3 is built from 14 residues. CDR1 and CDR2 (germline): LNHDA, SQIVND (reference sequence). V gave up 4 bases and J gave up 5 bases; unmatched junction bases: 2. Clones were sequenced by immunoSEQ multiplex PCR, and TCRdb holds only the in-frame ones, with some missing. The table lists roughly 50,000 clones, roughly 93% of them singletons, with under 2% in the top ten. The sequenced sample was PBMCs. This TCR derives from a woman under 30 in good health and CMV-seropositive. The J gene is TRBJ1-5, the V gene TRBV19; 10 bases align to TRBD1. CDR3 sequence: CASSTGQGYQPQHF. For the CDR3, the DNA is TGTGCCAGTAGTACGGGACAGGGGTATCAGCCCCAGCATTTT.